Given below is one T cell receptor (beta chain) in context. This sample is part of a study of blood T cell repertoires in COVID-19. Study overall: Acute-phase and convalescent COVID-19 samples originated in the United States, Italy and Spain. Nucleic acid was either cDNA or gDNA, and it came from T cells, B-cell-depleted T cells, or PBMCs.

The CDR3 sequence is 15 residues long. Germline V gene lookup returns CDR1 MNHNS and CDR2 SASEGT. J was trimmed by 3 bases and V by 2 bases; bases with no gene match: 5. Generated by immunoSEQ multiplex PCR, the TCRdb table keeps only in-frame clones and is missing some. The sample shows under 50,000 clones, 80% to 90% of them seen only once. The V call is TRBV6-1, the J call TRBJ2-7; TRBD1 agrees at 9 bases. This clonotype was obtained from a man between 65 and 85 years old with active COVID-19. Sequencing was performed on peripheral blood. The CDR3 protein is CASSEPGTGNYEQYF. DNA for the CDR3: TGTGCCAGCAGTGAACCCGGGACAGGGAACTACGAGCAGTACTTC.